This is a list of T cell receptor beta chains from one sample in a study of cytomegalovirus exposure and HLA in healthy donors. Produced via immunoSEQ multiplex PCR; TCRdb's table is partial and in-frame only. The sample has about 120,000 clones, around 76% seen once. The sample taken for sequencing was PBMCs. The receptors originated from a man aged 55 to 69 in good health and CMV-seropositive. CDR3s include the opening cysteine and the closing phenylalanine or tryptophan. The order of the fields is D gene, V gene, clone size, J gene, CDR3 protein, CDR3 DNA. A D gene is named only where the DNA matches it firmly. Some rows mark clone size as missing; the rest say once, few, many or name a class of expanded clone.

>NA|TRBV29-1|once|TRBJ2-2
CSVERQSTGELFF
TGCAGCGTTGAACGACAGAGCACCGGGGAGCTGTTTTTT
>TRBD1|TRBV10-2|NA|TRBJ2-7
CASTFRTGGYEQYF
TGCGCCAGCACCTTCAGGACAGGAGGCTACGAGCAGTACTTC
>NA|TRBV7-2|NA|TRBJ1-2
CASSHPRLGARYGYTF
TGTGCCAGCAGTCACCCCCGGCTGGGGGCGAGGTATGGCTACACCTTC
>TRBD2|TRBV7-2|NA|TRBJ2-2
CASSLVGSGSGELFF
TGTGCCAGCAGCTTAGTGGGTAGCGGGAGTGGAGAGCTGTTTTTT
>NA|TRBV6-1|NA|TRBJ1-2
CATLKGAPRYGYTF
TGTGCCACGCTAAAAGGGGCTCCTCGGTATGGCTACACCTTC
>NA|TRBV5-1|NA|TRBJ2-2
CASSDTAGELFF
TGCGCCAGCAGCGACACGGCCGGGGAGCTGTTTTTT
>NA|TRBV18|NA|TRBJ2-7
CASSVQGSNEQYF
TGTGCCAGCTCAGTACAGGGTAGCAACGAGCAGTACTTC
>TRBD1|TRBV7-9|NA|TRBJ1-4
CASSRQGRPNEKLFF
TGTGCCAGCAGCCGACAGGGGCGACCTAATGAAAAACTGTTTTTT
>NA|TRBV6-1|few|TRBJ2-2
CASSEALRGNTGELFF
TGTGCCAGCAGTGAAGCGCTTCGAGGGAACACCGGGGAGCTGTTTTTT
>TRBD1|TRBV13|NA|TRBJ1-6
CASSFFRGQGNSPLHF
TGTGCCAGCAGCTTTTTTCGTGGACAGGGAAATTCACCCCTCCACTTT
>TRBD1|TRBV4-1|NA|TRBJ1-4
CASSHPTGSNEKLFF
TGCGCCAGCAGCCACCCGACAGGGTCCAATGAAAAACTGTTTTTT
>TRBD1|TRBV10-1|NA|TRBJ1-1
CASRAQTGGADTEAFF
TGCGCCAGCAGGGCCCAGACAGGGGGCGCGGACACTGAAGCTTTCTTT
>TRBD2|TRBV28|few|TRBJ2-1
CASELAGGLSRFF
TGTGCCAGCGAACTAGCGGGAGGGCTCTCGAGGTTCTTC
>TRBD1|TRBV5-4|NA|TRBJ1-6
CASRSPGQVDSPLHF
TGTGCCAGCCGCTCACCGGGACAGGTTGATTCACCCCTCCACTTT
>TRBD1|TRBV30|NA|TRBJ1-3
CAWSRTGEGNTIYF
TGTGCCTGGAGTCGGACAGGGGAAGGAAACACCATATATTTT
>TRBD1|TRBV5-1|NA|TRBJ2-7
CASSSTTGQGTYEQYF
TGCGCCAGCAGCTCCACCACGGGACAGGGTACCTACGAGCAGTACTTC
>TRBD1|TRBV6-5|NA|TRBJ2-7
CASSPGQRYEQYF
TGTGCCAGCAGTCCGGGACAGCGCTACGAGCAGTACTTC